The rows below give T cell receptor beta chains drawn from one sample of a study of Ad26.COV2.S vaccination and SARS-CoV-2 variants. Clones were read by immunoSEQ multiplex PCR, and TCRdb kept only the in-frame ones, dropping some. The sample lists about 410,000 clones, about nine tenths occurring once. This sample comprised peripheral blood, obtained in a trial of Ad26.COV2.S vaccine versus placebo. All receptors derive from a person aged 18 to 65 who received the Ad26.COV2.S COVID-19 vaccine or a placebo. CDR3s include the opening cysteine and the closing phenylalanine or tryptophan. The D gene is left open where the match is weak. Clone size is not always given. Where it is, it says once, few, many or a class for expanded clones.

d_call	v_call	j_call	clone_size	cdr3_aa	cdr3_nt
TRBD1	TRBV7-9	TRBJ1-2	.	CASSLGQGVEGYTF	TGTGCCAGCAGCTTAGGACAGGGAGTGGAGGGCTACACCTTC
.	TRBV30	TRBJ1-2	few	CAWSVQANYGYTF	TGTGCCTGGAGTGTTCAAGCTAACTATGGCTACACCTTC
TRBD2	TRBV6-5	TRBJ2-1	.	CASRLAGGYNEQFF	TGTGCCAGCAGACTAGCGGGGGGGTATAATGAGCAGTTCTTC
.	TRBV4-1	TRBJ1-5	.	CASSQDREGGQPQHF	TGCGCCAGCAGCCAAGACAGGGAGGGGGGTCAGCCCCAGCATTTT
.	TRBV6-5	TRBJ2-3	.	CASRIRGRVADTQYF	TGTGCCAGCAGAATCAGGGGGAGGGTGGCAGATACGCAGTATTTT
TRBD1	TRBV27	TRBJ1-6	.	CASGLRGQGSSPLHF	TGTGCCAGCGGACTGCGGGGACAGGGGAGTTCACCCCTCCACTTT
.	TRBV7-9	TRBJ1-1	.	CASSLARGNTEAFF	TGTGCCAGCAGCTTAGCTCGGGGAAACACTGAAGCTTTCTTT
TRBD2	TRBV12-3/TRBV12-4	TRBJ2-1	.	CASERGGNEQFF	TGTGCCAGCGAGCGGGGCGGTAATGAGCAGTTCTTC
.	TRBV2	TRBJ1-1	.	CASSDGHLRNTEAFF	TGTGCCAGCAGTGATGGACATCTACGTAACACTGAAGCTTTCTTT
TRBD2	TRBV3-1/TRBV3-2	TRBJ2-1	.	CASSLISGGAYNEQFF	TGTGCCAGCAGCCTGATCAGCGGGGGGGCCTACAATGAGCAGTTCTTC
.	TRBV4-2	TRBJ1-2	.	CASSQGSRTYGYTF	TGTGCCAGCAGCCAAGGCTCCAGAACCTATGGCTACACCTTC
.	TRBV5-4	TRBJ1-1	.	CASSLGGQAWMSEAFF	TGTGCCAGCAGCCTCGGGGGGCAGGCGTGGATGAGTGAAGCTTTCTTT
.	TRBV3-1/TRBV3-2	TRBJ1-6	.	CASSKRRGPTGKDKPLHF	TGTGCCAGCAGCAAAAGGCGGGGGCCAACGGGGAAGGACAAACCCCTCCACTTT
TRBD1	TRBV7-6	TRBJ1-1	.	CASSPRQGLNTEAFF	TGTGCCAGCAGCCCTCGACAGGGTTTGAACACTGAAGCTTTCTTT
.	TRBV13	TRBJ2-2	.	CASSLETGRELFF	TGTGCCAGCAGCTTAGAAACAGGGAGGGAGCTGTTTTTT
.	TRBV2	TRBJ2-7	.	CASSRLAHEQYF	TGTGCCAGCTCTAGGCTAGCCCACGAGCAGTACTTC
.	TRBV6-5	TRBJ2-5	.	CASSPTADRLETQYF	TGTGCCAGCAGTCCGACCGCGGACCGGTTAGAGACCCAGTACTTC
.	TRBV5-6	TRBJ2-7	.	CASSRQSSYEQYF	TGTGCCAGCAGCCGCCAGAGCTCCTACGAGCAGTACTTC
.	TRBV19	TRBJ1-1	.	CASSIGRNTEAFF	TGTGCCAGTAGTATTGGTCGGAACACTGAAGCTTTCTTT
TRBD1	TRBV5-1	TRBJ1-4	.	CASSWGRTGNEKLFF	TGCGCCAGCAGCTGGGGCCGGACAGGGAATGAAAAACTGTTTTTT
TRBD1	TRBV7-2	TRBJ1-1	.	CASSQGVNTEAFF	TGTGCCAGCAGTCAGGGGGTGAACACTGAAGCTTTCTTT
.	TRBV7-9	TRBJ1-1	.	CASSLDRNTEAFF	TGTGCCAGCAGCTTAGATAGGAACACTGAAGCTTTCTTT
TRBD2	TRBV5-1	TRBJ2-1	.	CATAAGGNDEQFF	TGCGCCACCGCCGCCGGGGGGAATGATGAGCAGTTCTTC
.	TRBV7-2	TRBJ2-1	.	CASSRDIATEQFF	TGTGCCAGCAGCCGCGACATTGCGACTGAGCAGTTCTTC
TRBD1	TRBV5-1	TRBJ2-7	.	CASSLWEPGQGYEQYF	TGCGCCAGCAGCTTGTGGGAACCGGGACAGGGCTACGAGCAGTACTTC
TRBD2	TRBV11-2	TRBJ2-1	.	CASSLGLAGGYNEQFF	TGTGCCAGCAGCTTAGGTCTAGCGGGTGGGTACAATGAGCAGTTCTTC
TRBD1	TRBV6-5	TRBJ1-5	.	CASRPDRAQNQPQHF	TGTGCCAGCAGGCCGGACAGGGCCCAAAATCAGCCCCAGCATTTT
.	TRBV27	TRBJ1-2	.	CASSTPGQTYGYTF	TGTGCCAGCAGTACACCCGGACAGACCTATGGCTACACCTTC
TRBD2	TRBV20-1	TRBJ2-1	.	CSASSQRGFDEQFF	TGCAGTGCTAGTTCCCAGCGGGGGTTCGATGAGCAGTTCTTC
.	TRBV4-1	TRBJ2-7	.	CASSQDTDEQYF	TGCGCCAGCAGCCAAGATACCGACGAGCAGTACTTC
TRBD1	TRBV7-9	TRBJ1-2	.	CASSFMDRVHGYTF	TGTGCCAGCAGCTTCATGGACAGGGTGCATGGCTACACCTTC